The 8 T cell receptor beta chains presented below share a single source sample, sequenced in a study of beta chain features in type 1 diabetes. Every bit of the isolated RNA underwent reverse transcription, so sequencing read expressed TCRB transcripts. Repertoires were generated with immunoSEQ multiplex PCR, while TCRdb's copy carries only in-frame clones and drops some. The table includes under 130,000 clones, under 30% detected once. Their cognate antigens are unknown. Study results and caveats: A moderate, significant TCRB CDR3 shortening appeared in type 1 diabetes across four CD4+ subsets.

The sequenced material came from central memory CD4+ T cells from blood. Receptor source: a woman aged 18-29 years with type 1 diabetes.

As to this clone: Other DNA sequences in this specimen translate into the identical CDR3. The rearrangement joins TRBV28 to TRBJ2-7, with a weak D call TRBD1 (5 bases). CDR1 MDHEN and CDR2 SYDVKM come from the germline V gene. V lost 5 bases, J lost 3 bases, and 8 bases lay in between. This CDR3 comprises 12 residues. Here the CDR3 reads CASSLQGYEQYF. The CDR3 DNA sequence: TGTGCCAGCAGTCTCCAGGGCTACGAGCAGTACTTC.

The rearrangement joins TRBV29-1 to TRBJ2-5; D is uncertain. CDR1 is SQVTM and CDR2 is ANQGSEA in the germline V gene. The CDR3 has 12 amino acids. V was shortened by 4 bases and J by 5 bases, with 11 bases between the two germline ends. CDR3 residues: CSVAPRWETQYF. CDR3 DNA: TGCAGCGTTGCTCCCCGGTGGGAGACCCAGTACTTC.

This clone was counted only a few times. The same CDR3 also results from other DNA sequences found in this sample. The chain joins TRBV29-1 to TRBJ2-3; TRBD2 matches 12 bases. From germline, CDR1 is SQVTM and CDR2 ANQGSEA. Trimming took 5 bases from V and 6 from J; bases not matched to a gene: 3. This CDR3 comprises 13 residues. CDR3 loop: CSVRLAGGDTQYF. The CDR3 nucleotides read TGCAGCGTTCGGCTAGCGGGAGGGGATACGCAGTATTTT.

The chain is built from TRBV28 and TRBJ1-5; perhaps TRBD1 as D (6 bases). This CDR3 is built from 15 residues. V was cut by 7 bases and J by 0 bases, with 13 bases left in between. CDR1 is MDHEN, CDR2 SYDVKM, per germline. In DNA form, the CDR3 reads TGTGCCAGCACCCACGGACAGTATAGCAATCAGCCCCAGCATTTT. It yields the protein CASTHGQYSNQPQHF.

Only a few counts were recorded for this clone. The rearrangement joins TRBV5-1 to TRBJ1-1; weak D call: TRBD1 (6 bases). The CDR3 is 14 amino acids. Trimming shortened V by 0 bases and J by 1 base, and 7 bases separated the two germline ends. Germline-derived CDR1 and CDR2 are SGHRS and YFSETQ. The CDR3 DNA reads TGCGCCAGCAGCTTGGCCAGGGGGAACACTGAAGCTTTCTTT. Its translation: CASSLARGNTEAFF.

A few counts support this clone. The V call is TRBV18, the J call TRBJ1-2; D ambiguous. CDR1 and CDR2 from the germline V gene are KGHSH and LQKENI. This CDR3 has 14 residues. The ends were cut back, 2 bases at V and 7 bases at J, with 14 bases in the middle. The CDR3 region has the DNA TGTGCCAGCTCACCATCGGGTTCGGAAGGTGGCTACACCTTC. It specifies CASSPSGSEGGYTF. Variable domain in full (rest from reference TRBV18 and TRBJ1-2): NAGVMQNPRHLVRRRGQEARLRCSPMKGHSHVYWYRQLPEEGLKFMVYLQKENIIDESGMPKERFSAEFPKEGPSILRIQQVVRGDSAAYFCASSPSGSEGGYTFGSGTRLTVV.

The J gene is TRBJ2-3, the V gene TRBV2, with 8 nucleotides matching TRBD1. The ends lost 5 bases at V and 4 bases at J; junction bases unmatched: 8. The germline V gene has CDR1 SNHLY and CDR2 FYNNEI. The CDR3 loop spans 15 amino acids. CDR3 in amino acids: CASSYTSGGPDTQYF. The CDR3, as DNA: TGTGCCAGCAGTTACACATCAGGGGGCCCAGATACGCAGTATTTT.

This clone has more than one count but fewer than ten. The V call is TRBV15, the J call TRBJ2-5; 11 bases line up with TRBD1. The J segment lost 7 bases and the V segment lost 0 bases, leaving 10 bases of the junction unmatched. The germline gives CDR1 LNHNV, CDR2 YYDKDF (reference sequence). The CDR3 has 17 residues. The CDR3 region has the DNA TGTGCCACCAGCAGAGATCCCCTCCGGGACAGGGGGGCGACCCAGTACTTC. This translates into CATSRDPLRDRGATQYF. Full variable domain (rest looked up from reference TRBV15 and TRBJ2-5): DAMVIQNPRYQVTQFGKPVTLSCSQTLNHNVMYWYQQKSSQAPKLLFHYYDKDFNNEADTPDNFQSRRPNTSFCFLDIRSPGLGDTAMYLCATSRDPLRDRGATQYFGPGTRLLVL.